This paragraph reports one TCR beta chain. Its specific antigen is unknown. Base qualities are missing; no much larger clone stands one base away. According to the germline V gene (reference sequence), CDR1 reads LNHDA and CDR2 reads SQIVND. From the cysteine through the phenylalanine, the CDR3 covers 17 amino acids. The CDR3 DNA has 51 bases and is translated from base 1. V and J are truncated by 4 bases and 5 bases respectively, leaving an intervening sequence of 23 bases. The immunoSEQ Assay, a bias-controlled multiplex PCR, was used to amplify TCRbeta CDR3 regions from genomic DNA. Per the source publication's procedure: Nucleated cell counts per sample were estimated from amplification of reference gene primers within the assay. To quantify the absolute abundance of each unique TCRbeta CDR3 rearrangement, sequence reads were collapsed and filtered. Productive Simpson clonality was computed per sample as the square root of Simpson's diversity index over productive rearrangements. TCRdb carries this immuneACCESS record with in-frame sequences only. Its versions omit some clonotypes, under half of them owing to an unresolved V gene in the studies checked, with the rest unexplained. V, J and clone size are taken as reported in that table, and D and trimming were inferred from the DNA itself. The sample table holds about 180,000 clones, of which 80% to 85% were seen once. The top ten hold 2.9% of the sample.

This entry comes from a study of blood T cell repertoires in COVID-19 (TCRdb year 2020). Study-level background: Samples covering the acute and convalescent phases of COVID-19 were provided by collaborators in the United States, Italy and Spain. The material from the prospective study consisted of cDNA or gDNA derived from T cells, B-cell-depleted T cells, or PBMCs. Subjects who had been exposed to COVID-19, were actively infected with it, or had recovered from it provided the deeply sampled blood TCRbeta repertoires that made up the dataset. The repertoires were released in a freely available public database intended as a resource for research on the immune response to SARS-CoV-2. The samples were drawn from the first 160 participants of the ongoing ImmuneRACE study and from 1,254 subjects provided by 6 global collaborators. A de-identified subject ID, COVID-19 status, age in years and sex were almost always included in the sample metadata. Where available, HLA class I and class II types were taken from metadata supplied by the sample provider and were not determined by assay-based typing. Points the paper makes about the study in general: The quantity of clinical and demographic metadata differed by source and by participant and was supplied without curation.

The collaborating institutions used their own protocols to collect whole blood in K2EDTA tubes. For TCRbeta analysis, collaborator samples were shipped as frozen whole blood, as isolated PBMCs, or as DNA extracted from either sample type. This TCR came from a woman aged 55 to 70 with acute or convalescent COVID-19. The specimen was peripheral blood. The sequence joins TRBV19 to TRBJ2-5, with a tentative D gene TRBD1 over 6 matching bases. The nucleotide sequence reads TGTGCCAGTAGTACATTCGGCCCACAGGGACAAGAGGAGACCCAGTACTTC. Translation gives CASSTFGPQGQEETQYF.